This entry is about one T cell receptor beta chain. Its antigen is unknown. The data stem from a study of T-cell memory formation after mild COVID-19. Study-level points and caveats: CD4+ contracting clones were found mainly in CM and EM, and CD8+ ones in EMRA. Some clones that responded were present in memory (sampled pre-infection), which suggests cross-reactive memory joined. Contracting clones from day 15 to 85 showed balanced CD4/CD8; later expanders favored CD4+.

The CDR3 loop spans 15 amino acids. V shed 1 base and J 3 bases; nucleotides not matched to a gene: 3. CDR1 and CDR2 from the germline V gene are SGHDN and FVKESK. 5'RACE, which relied on constant-segment primers, yielded TCR alpha and TCR beta cDNA libraries carrying sample barcodes and UMIs. TCRdb passed the 5' RACE reads through MiXCR, listing each CDR3 protein once. This sample has 540,000 or so distinct CDR3 sequences, with around 21% found just once. The TCR comes from an adult woman who had mild COVID-19 (a few samples of this study predate the infection). Cell type and time point are not known. The chain couples TRBV14 to TRBJ2-3, with 8 bases identical to TRBD1. Sample: PBMCs or a T cell subset sorted from them (not recorded which). The CDR3 DNA follows: TGTGCCAGCAGCCAAGGGACAGGGAGGACAGATACGCAGTATTTT. Protein sequence: CASSQGTGRTDTQYF.